These 8 T cell receptor beta chains were sequenced from one sample in a study of T cell responses to AZD1222 COVID-19 vaccine (dated by TCRdb to 2020 to 2022). What this sample's time point label stands for: about 28 days (+/-7) after the second vaccine dose. Libraries were made using the immunoSEQ multiplex PCR assay. Here the immuneACCESS table is served through TCRdb, limited to in-frame sequences with V and J called. Missing clones are a known gap in these copies; in checked studies unresolved V genes cover under half, and the rest lacks a known reason. This sample gives 110,000 or so clones in total; around 86% of them show up just once. The top ten clonotypes cover about 3% of the sample. Sample: peripheral blood, taken 28 days after the second AZD1222 dose. The receptor source for this set is an adult who received the AZD1222 COVID-19 vaccine.

This clone was counted once. The chain has TRBV5-1 and TRBJ2-7, with D unresolved. Trimming stripped 0 bases from V and 0 bases from J, with 7 bases between. The CDR3 contains 14 residues. Germline CDR1 SGHRS, CDR2 YFSETQ. DNA of the CDR3: TGCGCCAGCAGCTTGGCGGGTAACTCCTACGAGCAGTACTTC. Amino acids: CASSLAGNSYEQYF.

This clone was counted a single time. The CDR3 region is CASSLVAGPSSYEQYF. CDR3 nucleotide sequence: TGTGCCAGCAGCCTGGTAGCGGGTCCTAGCTCCTACGAGCAGTACTTC. The chain uses TRBV7-8 and TRBJ2-7, with TRBD2 identical over 7 bases. This CDR3 has 16 residues. Germline CDR1 and CDR2: SGHVS and FQNEAQ. J gave up 0 bases and V 5 bases, and 10 bases lay outside the gene matches.

This rearrangement joins TRBV25-1 to TRBJ1-1; the match to TRBD1 covers 12 bases. V was pared by 4 bases and J by 3 bases, with 6 bases of the junction left unmatched. The CDR3 length is 16 residues. Germline loops: CDR1 MGHDK, CDR2 SYGVNS. The CDR3 DNA reads as TGTGCCAGCAGTGCGTTAGGGACAGGGGGCGACACTGAAGCTTTCTTT. Protein product: CASSALGTGGDTEAFF.

V usage is TRBV9 and J usage is TRBJ2-2; D gene ambiguous. The germline gives CDR1 SGDLS, CDR2 YYNGEE. This CDR3 region has 14 residues. V gave up 4 bases and J gave up 6 bases, with 13 bases separating them. For the CDR3, the DNA is TGTGCCAGCAGCACAGACTTGTTTCCCGGGGAGCTGTTTTTT. Translated: CASSTDLFPGELFF.

The chain has TRBV18 and TRBJ2-5; TRBD2 agrees at 7 bases. The V gene end was trimmed by 5 bases and the J gene end by 5 bases; junction bases not matched to a gene: 8. Per the germline V gene, CDR1 is KGHSH and CDR2 is LQKENI. CDR3 length equals 14 residues. In DNA form, the CDR3 reads TGTGCCAGCTCAACCCTTGGGGGGGACGAGACCCAGTACTTC. This codes for CASSTLGGDETQYF.

The CDR3 DNA sequence: TGCGCCAGCAGCCAGACAGGGCCTGGTTCACCCCTCCACTTT. Protein sequence: CASSQTGPGSPLHF. The genes are TRBV5-1 and TRBJ1-6, with TRBD1 identical over 7 bases. V gave up 4 bases and J gave up 9 bases; unmatched junction bases: 7. This CDR3 is 14 amino acids long. Germline V gives CDR1 SGHRS, CDR2 YFSETQ.

This chain joins TRBV6-5 and TRBJ2-7; possible D gene TRBD1, 6 bases. Looked up from germline, CDR1 is MNHEY and CDR2 is SVGAGI. The CDR3 consists of 14 residues. The V gene lost 5 bases and the J gene lost 2 bases, with 13 bases spanning the gap. CDR3 nucleotide sequence: TGTGCCAGCAGTCCATACGGGACACCCTACGAGCAGTACTTC. It codes for CASSPYGTPYEQYF.

The V and J genes are TRBV3-1 (or the pseudogene TRBV3-2) and TRBJ1-2; 8 nucleotides match TRBD1. The J segment lost 4 bases and the V segment lost 4 bases, leaving 2 bases of the junction unmatched. The CDR3 is 13 amino acids. CDR1 is LGHDT and CDR2 is YNNKEL in the germline V gene (reference sequence). CDR3: CASSPGQVYGYTF. The CDR3 DNA reads as TGTGCCAGCAGCCCGGGACAGGTCTATGGCTACACCTTC.